This T cell receptor beta chain was obtained from a study of CD8 T cells in Susac syndrome. The CDR3 runs 13 residues. Germline values: CDR1 LNHNV, CDR2 YYDKDF (reference sequence). V lost 4 bases and J 3 bases, leaving 10 bases between the germline ends. Reverse transcription of roughly 0.45 to 1 ug RNA was performed with random hexamers. MiXCR was run by TCRdb on the immunoSEQ multiplex PCR reads, yielding one entry per CDR3 protein. The data contain 84,000 or so distinct CDR3 sequences, approximately 96% of them singletons. This receptor was obtained from a human donor with Susac syndrome. Material: CD8+ T cells from PBMCs. The gene calls are TRBV15 and TRBJ2-7; D unresolved. CDR3 loop: CATSTGVGYEQYF. The CDR3 DNA follows: TGTGCCACCAGCACCGGCGTGGGCTACGAGCAGTACTTC. Full variable domain (remainder filled in from reference TRBV15 and TRBJ2-7): DAMVIQNPRYQVTQFGKPVTLSCSQTLNHNVMYWYQQKSSQAPKLLFHYYDKDFNNEADTPDNFQSRRPNTSFCFLDIRSPGLGDTAMYLCATSTGVGYEQYFGPGTRLTVT.